One T cell receptor (beta chain) is described in this entry. This sample was taken from a study of blood T cell repertoires in COVID-19. The assay was immunoSEQ multiplex PCR, and TCRdb's table has in-frame clones only and misses some. Among about 300,000 clones listed, around 86% were seen once. Trimming left V 4 bases short and J 5 bases short, with 12 bases between. The V gene's germline CDR1 is SQVTM and CDR2 ANQGSEA. The CDR3 runs 13 residues. The receptor was isolated from a human donor in a cohort sampled during active COVID-19. The sequenced sample was peripheral blood. The chain employs TRBV29-1 and TRBJ2-1; tentatively, D is TRBD2 (6 bases). The CDR3 DNA follows: TGCAGCGTTGCCCCGGGAGAAAACAATGAGCAGTTCTTC. It specifies CSVAPGENNEQFF.